This T cell receptor (beta chain) is drawn from a study of blood T cell repertoires in COVID-19. Produced via immunoSEQ multiplex PCR; TCRdb's table is partial and in-frame only. The sample lists a few hundred thousand clones, about 87% occurring once. The CDR3 sequence is 15 residues long. Germline CDR1 and CDR2: SGHVS and FQNEAQ. V was shortened by 5 bases and J by 0 bases, with 12 bases between the two germline ends. The J gene is TRBJ2-3, the V gene TRBV7-8; no clear D. The sample comprised peripheral blood. The clonotype was recovered from a man aged 60-69 years who had recovered from COVID-19. CDR3 amino acids: CASSPLSTSTDTQYF. In nucleotides, the CDR3 is TGTGCCAGCAGCCCTCTTAGCACGAGCACAGATACGCAGTATTTT.